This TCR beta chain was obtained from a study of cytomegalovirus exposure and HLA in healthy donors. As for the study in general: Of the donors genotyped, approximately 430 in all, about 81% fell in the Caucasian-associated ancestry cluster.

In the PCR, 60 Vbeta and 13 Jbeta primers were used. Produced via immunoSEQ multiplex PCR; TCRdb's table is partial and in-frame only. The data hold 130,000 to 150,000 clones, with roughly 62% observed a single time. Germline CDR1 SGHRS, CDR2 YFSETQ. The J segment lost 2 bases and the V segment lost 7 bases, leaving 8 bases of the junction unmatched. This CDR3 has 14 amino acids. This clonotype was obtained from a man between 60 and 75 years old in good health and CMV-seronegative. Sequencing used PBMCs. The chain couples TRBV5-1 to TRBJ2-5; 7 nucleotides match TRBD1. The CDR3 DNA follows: TGCGCCAGCCGCCCCGGGACAGAACAAGAGACCCAGTACTTC. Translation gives CASRPGTEQETQYF.